The 5 T cell receptor beta chains below all came from one sample that was sequenced in a study of neurological immune-mediated disorders (dated by TCRdb to between 2018 and 2021). Libraries were built with 5' RACE. Sequencing took place on an Illumina HiSeq 2500. TCRdb applied fastp at Q25 and MiXCR to the public reads, then kept only in-frame beta chains. CDR3 protein sequences are deduplicated, and each keeps its most common genes and DNA. The sample data list 44,000 or so distinct CDR3 sequences, and about 6.9% of these were observed just once. Roughly 0.5% of the sample goes to the ten largest clones. The sample comprised CD4+ T cells from blood. The receptors shown here come from a middle-aged woman in good health.

This clonotype occurred a few times. The chain is built from TRBV12-3 or TRBV12-4 and TRBJ2-1; 9 nucleotides align to TRBD1. J was trimmed by 7 bases and V by 5 bases; bases with no gene match: 15. The CDR3 has 17 residues. CDR3 loop: CASSRDAGTGRSNEQFF. DNA for the CDR3: TGTGCCAGCAGTAGGGACGCCGGGACAGGGAGGTCTAATGAGCAGTTCTTC.

Many counts were recorded for this clonotype. The chain carries TRBV20-1 and TRBJ1-2; tentative D call: TRBD1 (5 bases). The ends were cut back, 3 bases at V and 6 bases at J, with 20 bases in the middle. Looked up from germline, CDR1 is DFQATT and CDR2 is SNEGSKA (reference sequence). This CDR3 is 15 amino acids long. DNA for the CDR3: TGCAGTGCTAGCCCCAGGGCGTCGGGTTCGGATGGCTACACCTTC. It yields the protein CSASPRASGSDGYTF.

This clonotype was seen many times. The chain couples TRBV29-1 to TRBJ2-7, with 16 bases fitting TRBD2. The ends lost 6 bases at V and 3 bases at J; junction bases unmatched: 5. CDR3 length: 15 amino acids. CDR1 and CDR2 from the germline V gene are SQVTM and ANQGSEA. CDR3 nucleotides: TGCAGCGTCTCCGGGACTAGCGGGAGGGGCTACGAGCAGTACTTC. The encoded protein is CSVSGTSGRGYEQYF.

There are many counts of this clonotype. The V call is TRBV6-2 or TRBV6-3, the J call TRBJ2-7, with D perhaps matching TRBD1 or TRBD2 (5 bases each). The V end lost 5 bases, the J end lost 11 bases, and 16 bases lay between the germline ends. CDR1 MNHEY and CDR2 SVGEGT come from the germline V gene. The CDR3 is 12 residues long. CDR3 sequence: CASSRAYGDEYF. The CDR3 coding sequence is TGTGCCAGCAGTCGTGCGTACGGGGACGAGTACTTC.

This clonotype was detected many times. The gene calls are TRBV29-1 and TRBJ2-1; 8 bases are shared with TRBD1. This CDR3 has 15 amino acids. Germline V lookup: CDR1 SQVTM, CDR2 ANQGSEA. J gave up 3 bases and V 8 bases, and 12 bases lay outside the gene matches. Written as DNA, the CDR3 is TGCAGCCAAGTAGTATCAGGGGGCTTCTACAATGAGCAGTTCTTC. Protein product: CSQVVSGGFYNEQFF.